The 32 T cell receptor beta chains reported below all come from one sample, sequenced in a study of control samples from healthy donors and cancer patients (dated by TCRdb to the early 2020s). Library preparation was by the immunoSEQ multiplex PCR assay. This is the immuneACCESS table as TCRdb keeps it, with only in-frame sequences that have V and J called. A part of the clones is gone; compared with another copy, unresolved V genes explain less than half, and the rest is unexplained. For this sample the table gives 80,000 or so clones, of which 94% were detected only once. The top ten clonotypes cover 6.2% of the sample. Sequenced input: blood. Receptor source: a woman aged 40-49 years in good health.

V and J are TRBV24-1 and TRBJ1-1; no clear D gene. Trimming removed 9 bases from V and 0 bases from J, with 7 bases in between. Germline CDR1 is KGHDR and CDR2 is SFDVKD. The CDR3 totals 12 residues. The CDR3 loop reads CATGFLNTEAFF. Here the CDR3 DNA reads TGTGCCACCGGGTTTCTGAACACTGAAGCTTTCTTT.

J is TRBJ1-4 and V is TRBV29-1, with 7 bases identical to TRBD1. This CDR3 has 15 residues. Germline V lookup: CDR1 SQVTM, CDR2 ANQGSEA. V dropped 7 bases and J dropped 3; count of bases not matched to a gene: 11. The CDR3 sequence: CSAYIHRGPNEKLFF. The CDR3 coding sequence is TGCAGCGCGTACATTCACAGGGGACCTAATGAAAAACTGTTTTTT.

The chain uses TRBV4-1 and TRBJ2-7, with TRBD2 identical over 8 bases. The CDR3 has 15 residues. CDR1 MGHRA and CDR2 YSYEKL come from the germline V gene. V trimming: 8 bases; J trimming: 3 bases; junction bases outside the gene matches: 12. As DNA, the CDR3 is TGCGCCAGCTCACTAGCGGAAGGGTTTGGCTACGAGCAGTACTTC. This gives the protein CASSLAEGFGYEQYF.

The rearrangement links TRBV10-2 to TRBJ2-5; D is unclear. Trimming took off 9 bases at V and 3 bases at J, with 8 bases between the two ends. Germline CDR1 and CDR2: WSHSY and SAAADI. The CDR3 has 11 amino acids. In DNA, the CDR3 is TGCGCCAGTCGAAGAGAAGAGACCCAGTACTTC. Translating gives CASRREETQYF.

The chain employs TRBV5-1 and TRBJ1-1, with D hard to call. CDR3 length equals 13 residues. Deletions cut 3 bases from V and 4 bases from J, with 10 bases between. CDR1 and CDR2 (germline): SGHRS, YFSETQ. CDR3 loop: CASSSEEFTEAFF. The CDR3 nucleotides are TGCGCCAGCAGCTCTGAAGAGTTCACTGAAGCTTTCTTT.

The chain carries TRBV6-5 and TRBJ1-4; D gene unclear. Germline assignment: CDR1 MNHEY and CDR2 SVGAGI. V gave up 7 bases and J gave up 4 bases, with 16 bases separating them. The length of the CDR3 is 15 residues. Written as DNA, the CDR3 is TGTGCCAGCAACCATGAGGGTGCTCATAATGAAAAACTGTTTTTT. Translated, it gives CASNHEGAHNEKLFF.

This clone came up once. Here the CDR3 reads CASSEGVGGTQYF. The CDR3 region has the DNA TGTGCCAGCAGCGAGGGGGTAGGGGGTACGCAGTATTTT. The chain carries TRBV9 and TRBJ2-3; tentative D call: TRBD1 (6 bases). The ends were cut back, 3 bases at V and 8 bases at J, with 13 bases in the middle. Germline V gene data show CDR1 as SGDLS and CDR2 as YYNGEE. There are 13 residues in the CDR3. The whole variable domain, filled in from reference TRBV9 and TRBJ2-3, reads DSGVTQTPKHLITATGQRVTLRCSPRSGDLSVYWYQQSLDQGLQFLIQYYNGEERAKGNILERFSAQQFPDLHSELNLSSLELGDSALYFCASSEGVGGTQYFGPGTRLTVL.

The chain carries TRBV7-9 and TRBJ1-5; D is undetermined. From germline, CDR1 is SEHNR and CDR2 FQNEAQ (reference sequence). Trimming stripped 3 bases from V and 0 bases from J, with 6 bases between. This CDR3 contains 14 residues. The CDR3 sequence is CASSFSPSNQPQHF. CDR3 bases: TGTGCCAGCAGCTTCAGTCCTAGCAATCAGCCCCAGCATTTT.

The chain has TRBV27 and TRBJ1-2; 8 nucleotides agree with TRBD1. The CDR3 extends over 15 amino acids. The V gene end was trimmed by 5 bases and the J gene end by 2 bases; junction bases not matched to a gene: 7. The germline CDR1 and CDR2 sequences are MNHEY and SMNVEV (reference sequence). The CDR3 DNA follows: TGTGCCAGCAGTGATTCAGGGGGCGTGAACTATGGCTACACCTTC. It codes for CASSDSGGVNYGYTF.

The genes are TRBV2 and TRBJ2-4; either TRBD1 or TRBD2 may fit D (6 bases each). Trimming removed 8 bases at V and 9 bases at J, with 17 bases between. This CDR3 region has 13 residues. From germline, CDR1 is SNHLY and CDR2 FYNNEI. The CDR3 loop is CASGGRGQSIQYF. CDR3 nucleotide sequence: TGTGCCAGCGGGGGACGGGGGCAGAGCATTCAGTACTTC.

The DNA of the CDR3 is TGTGCCATCAGTGGGGGGGACTTTTACAATGAGCAGTTCTTC. Amino acids: CAISGGDFYNEQFF. This chain connects TRBV10-3 to TRBJ2-1, with D perhaps TRBD2 (6 bases). Trimming left V 4 bases short and J 4 bases short, with 11 bases between. CDR1 and CDR2 (germline): ENHRY, SYGVKD. This CDR3 is built from 14 residues.

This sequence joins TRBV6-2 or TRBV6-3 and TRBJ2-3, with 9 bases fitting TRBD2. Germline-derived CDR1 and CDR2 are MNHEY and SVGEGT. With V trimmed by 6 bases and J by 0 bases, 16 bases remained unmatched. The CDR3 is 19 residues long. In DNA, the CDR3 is TGTGCCAGCAGCCCTACACCAGCGGGAGGATCGATCAGCACAGATACGCAGTATTTT. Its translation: CASSPTPAGGSISTDTQYF.

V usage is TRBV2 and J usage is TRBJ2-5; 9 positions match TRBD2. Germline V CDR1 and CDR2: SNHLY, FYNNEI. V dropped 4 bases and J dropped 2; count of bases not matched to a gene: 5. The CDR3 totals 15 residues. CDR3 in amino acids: CASSGAGGGQETQYF. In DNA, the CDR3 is TGTGCCAGCAGTGGGGCGGGAGGGGGACAAGAGACCCAGTACTTC.

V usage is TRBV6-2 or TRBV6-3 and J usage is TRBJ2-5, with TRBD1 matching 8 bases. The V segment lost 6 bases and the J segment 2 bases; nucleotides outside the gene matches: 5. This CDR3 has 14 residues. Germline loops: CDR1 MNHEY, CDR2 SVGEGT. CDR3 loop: CASSRDRRQETQYF. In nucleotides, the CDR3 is TGTGCCAGCAGCAGGGACAGGAGACAAGAGACCCAGTACTTC.

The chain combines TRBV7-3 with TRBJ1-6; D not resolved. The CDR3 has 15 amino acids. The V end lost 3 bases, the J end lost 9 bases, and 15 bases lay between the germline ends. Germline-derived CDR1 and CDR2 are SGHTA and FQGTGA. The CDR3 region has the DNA TGTGCCAGCAGCTTGAACATGGATCAGGTTTCACCCCTCCACTTT. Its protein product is CASSLNMDQVSPLHF.

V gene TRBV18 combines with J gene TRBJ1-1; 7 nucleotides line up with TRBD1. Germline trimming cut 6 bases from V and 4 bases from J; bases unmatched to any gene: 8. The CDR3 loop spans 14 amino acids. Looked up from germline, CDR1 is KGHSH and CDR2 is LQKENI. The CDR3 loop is CASSPTGLGTEAFF. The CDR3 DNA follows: TGTGCCAGCTCGCCGACAGGGCTTGGCACTGAAGCTTTCTTT. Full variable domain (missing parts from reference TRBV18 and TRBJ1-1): NAGVMQNPRHLVRRRGQEARLRCSPMKGHSHVYWYRQLPEEGLKFMVYLQKENIIDESGMPKERFSAEFPKEGPSILRIQQVVRGDSAAYFCASSPTGLGTEAFFGQGTRLTVV.

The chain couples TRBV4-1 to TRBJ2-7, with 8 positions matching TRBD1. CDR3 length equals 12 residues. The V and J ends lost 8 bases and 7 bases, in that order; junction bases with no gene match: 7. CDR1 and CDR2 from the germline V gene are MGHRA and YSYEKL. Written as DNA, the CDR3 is TGCGCCAGCCAGGGGGCGAGAAGTGAGCAGTACTTC. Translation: CASQGARSEQYF.

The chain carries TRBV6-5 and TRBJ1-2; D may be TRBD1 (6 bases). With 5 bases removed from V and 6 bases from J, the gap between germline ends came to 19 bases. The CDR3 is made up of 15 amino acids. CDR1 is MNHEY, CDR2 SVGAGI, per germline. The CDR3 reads CASSLQGGSPNGYTF. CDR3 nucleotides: TGTGCCAGCAGTCTACAGGGCGGCTCGCCTAATGGCTACACCTTC.

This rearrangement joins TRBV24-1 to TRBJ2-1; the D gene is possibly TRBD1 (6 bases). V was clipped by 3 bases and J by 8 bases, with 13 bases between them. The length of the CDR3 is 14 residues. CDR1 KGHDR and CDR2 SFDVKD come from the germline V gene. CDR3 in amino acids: CATSDPGTRDEQFF. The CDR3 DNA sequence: TGTGCCACCAGTGATCCCGGGACAAGGGATGAGCAGTTCTTC.

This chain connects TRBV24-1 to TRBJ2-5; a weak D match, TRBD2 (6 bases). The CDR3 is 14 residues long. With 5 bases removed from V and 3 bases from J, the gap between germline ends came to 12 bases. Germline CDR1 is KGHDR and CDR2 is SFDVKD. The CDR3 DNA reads TGTGCCACCAGTGCCGGGGGAACAGAAGAGACCCAGTACTTC. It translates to CATSAGGTEETQYF.

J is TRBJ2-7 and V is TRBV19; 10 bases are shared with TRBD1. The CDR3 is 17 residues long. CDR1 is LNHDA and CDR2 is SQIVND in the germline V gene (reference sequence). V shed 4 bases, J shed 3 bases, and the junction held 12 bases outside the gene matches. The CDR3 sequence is CASSTLGGTGALYEQYF. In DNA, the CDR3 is TGTGCCAGTAGTACCCTGGGTGGGACAGGGGCCCTCTACGAGCAGTACTTC. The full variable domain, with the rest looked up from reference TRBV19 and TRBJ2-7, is DGGITQSPKYLFRKEGQNVTLSCEQNLNHDAMYWYRQDPGQGLRLIYYSQIVNDFQKGDIAEGYSVSREKKESFPLTVTSAQKNPTAFYLCASSTLGGTGALYEQYFGPGTRLTVT.

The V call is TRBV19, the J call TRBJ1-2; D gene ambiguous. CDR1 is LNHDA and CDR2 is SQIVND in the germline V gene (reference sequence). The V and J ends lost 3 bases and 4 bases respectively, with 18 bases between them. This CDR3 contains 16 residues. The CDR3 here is CASSMIPEGRVYGYTF. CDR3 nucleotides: TGTGCCAGTAGTATGATTCCGGAGGGTCGGGTCTATGGCTACACCTTC. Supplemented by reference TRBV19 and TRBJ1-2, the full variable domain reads DGGITQSPKYLFRKEGQNVTLSCEQNLNHDAMYWYRQDPGQGLRLIYYSQIVNDFQKGDIAEGYSVSREKKESFPLTVTSAQKNPTAFYLCASSMIPEGRVYGYTFGSGTRLTVV.

CDR3 amino acids: CASSSRFSEQFF. The CDR3 bases are TGTGCCAGCTCTTCTAGGTTCAGTGAGCAGTTCTTC. This sequence joins TRBV11-3 and TRBJ2-1; no clear D gene. V was shortened by 8 bases and J by 9 bases, with 14 bases between the two germline ends. The CDR3 contains 12 residues. CDR1 is SGHNT, CDR2 YENEEA, per germline.

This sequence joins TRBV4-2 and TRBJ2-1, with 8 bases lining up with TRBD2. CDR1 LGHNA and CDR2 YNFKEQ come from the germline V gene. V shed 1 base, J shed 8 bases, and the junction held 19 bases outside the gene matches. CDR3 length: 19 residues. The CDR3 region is CASSQGPGGPGLVGDEQFF. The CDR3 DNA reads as TGTGCCAGCAGCCAAGGTCCGGGAGGGCCTGGGTTAGTTGGTGATGAGCAGTTCTTC.

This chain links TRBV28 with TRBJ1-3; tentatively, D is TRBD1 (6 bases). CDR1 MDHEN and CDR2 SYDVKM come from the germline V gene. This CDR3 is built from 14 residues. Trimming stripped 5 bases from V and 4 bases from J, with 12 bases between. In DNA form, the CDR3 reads TGTGCCAGCAGTCTACAGGGATCCGGAAACACCATATATTTT. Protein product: CASSLQGSGNTIYF.

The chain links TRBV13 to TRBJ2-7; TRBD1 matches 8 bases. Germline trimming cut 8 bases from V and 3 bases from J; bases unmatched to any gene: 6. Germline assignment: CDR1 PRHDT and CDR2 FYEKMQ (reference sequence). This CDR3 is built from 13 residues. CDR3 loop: CASQGQGVYEQYF. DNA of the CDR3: TGTGCCAGCCAAGGACAGGGTGTCTACGAGCAGTACTTC.

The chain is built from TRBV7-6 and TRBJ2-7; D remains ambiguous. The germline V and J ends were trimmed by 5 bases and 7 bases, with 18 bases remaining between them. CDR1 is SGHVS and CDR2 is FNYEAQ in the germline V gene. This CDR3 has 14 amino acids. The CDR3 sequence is CASSPGPASREQYF. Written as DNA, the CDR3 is TGTGCCAGCAGCCCTGGGCCAGCCTCTAGGGAGCAGTACTTC.

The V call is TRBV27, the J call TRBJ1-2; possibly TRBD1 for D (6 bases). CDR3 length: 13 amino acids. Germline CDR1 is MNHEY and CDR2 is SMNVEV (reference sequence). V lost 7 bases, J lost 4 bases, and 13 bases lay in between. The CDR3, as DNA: TGTGCCAGCAAACAGGGTTCCGCCTATGGCTACACCTTC. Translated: CASKQGSAYGYTF.

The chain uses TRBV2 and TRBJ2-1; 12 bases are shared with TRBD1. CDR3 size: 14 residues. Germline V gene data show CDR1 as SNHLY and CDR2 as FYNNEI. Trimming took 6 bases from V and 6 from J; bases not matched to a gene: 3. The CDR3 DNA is TGTGCCAGCAGGCCGGGACAGGGGGCCAATGAGCAGTTCTTC. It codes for CASRPGQGANEQFF.

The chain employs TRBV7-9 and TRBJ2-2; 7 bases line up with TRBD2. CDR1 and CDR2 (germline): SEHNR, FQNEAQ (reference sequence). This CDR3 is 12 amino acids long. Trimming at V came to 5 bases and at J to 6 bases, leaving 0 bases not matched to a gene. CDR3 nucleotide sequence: TGTGCCAGCAGCCGGGGGGCCGGGGAGCTGTTTTTT. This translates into CASSRGAGELFF.

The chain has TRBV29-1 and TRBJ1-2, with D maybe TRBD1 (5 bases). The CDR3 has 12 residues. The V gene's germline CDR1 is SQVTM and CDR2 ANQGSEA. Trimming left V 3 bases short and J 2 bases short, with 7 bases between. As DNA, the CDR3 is TGCAGCGTTGAGCACAGGAACTATGGCTACACCTTC. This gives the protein CSVEHRNYGYTF.

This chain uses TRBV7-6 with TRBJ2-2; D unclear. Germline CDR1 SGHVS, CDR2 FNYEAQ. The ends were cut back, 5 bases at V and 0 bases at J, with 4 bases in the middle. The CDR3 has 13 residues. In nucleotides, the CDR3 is TGTGCCAGCAGCCATGCGAACACCGGGGAGCTGTTTTTT. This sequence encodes CASSHANTGELFF.